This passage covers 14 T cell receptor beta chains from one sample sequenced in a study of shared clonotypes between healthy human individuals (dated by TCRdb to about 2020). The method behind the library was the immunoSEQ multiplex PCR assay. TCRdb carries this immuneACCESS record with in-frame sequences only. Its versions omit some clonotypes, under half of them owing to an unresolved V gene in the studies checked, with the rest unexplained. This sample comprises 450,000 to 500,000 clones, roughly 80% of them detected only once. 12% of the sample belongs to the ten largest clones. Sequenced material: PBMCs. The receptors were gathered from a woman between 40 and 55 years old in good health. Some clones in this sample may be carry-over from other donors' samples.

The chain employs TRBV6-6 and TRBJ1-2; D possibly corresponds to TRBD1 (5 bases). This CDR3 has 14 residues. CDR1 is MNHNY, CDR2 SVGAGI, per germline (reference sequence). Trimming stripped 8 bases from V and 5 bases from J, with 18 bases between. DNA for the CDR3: TGTGCCAGCCAAGGGGCTCGGAAACCTTATGGCTACACCTTC. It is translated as CASQGARKPYGYTF.

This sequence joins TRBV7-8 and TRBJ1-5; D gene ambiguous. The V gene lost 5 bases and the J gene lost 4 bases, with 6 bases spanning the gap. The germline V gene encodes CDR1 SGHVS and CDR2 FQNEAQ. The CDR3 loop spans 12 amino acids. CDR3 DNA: TGTGCCAGCAGCCCGTGGAATCAGCCCCAGCATTTT. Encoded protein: CASSPWNQPQHF.

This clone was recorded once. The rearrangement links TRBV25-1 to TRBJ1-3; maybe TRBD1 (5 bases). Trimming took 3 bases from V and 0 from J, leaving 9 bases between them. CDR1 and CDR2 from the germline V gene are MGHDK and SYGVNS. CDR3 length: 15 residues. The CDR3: CASSDQGYSGNTIYF. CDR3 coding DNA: TGTGCCAGCAGTGACCAGGGATACTCTGGAAACACCATATATTTT.

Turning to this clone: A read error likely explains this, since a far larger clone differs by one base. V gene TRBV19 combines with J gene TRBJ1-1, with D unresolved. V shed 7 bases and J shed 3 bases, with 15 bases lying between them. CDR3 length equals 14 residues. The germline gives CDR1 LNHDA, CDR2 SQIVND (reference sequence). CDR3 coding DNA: TGTGCCAGTACCTTGTACACGGCGTACACTGAAGCTTTCTTT. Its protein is CASTLYTAYTEAFF.

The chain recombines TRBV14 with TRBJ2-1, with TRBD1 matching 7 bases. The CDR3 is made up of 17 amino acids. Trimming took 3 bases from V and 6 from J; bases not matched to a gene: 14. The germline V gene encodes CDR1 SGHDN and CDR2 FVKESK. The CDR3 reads CASSQEKRTGFLNEQFF. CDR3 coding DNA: TGTGCCAGCAGCCAGGAAAAAAGGACAGGCTTCCTCAATGAGCAGTTCTTC.

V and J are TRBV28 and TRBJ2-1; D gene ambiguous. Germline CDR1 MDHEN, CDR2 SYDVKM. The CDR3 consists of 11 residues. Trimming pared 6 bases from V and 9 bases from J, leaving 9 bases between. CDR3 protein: CASRTLSEQFF. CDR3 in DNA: TGTGCCAGCAGGACCCTCTCTGAGCAGTTCTTC.

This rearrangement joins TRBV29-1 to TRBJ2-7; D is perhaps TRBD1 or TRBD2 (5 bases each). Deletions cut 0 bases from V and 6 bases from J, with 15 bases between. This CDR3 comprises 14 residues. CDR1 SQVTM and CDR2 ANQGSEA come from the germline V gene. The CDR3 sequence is CSVEDPGTAFEQYF. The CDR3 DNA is TGCAGCGTTGAAGACCCGGGGACGGCCTTCGAGCAGTACTTC.

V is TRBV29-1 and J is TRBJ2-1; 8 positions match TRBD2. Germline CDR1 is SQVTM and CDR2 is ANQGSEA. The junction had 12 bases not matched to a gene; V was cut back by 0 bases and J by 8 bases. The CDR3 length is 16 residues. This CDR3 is CSVEDPLAVRIDEQFF. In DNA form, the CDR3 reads TGCAGCGTTGAAGATCCACTAGCGGTCCGTATAGATGAGCAGTTCTTC.

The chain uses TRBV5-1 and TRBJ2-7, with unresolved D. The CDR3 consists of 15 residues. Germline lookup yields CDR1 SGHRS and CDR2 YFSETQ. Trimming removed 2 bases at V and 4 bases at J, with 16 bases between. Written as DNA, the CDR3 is TGCGCCAGCAGCTTAGCCCCGGGCCCTTTATACGAGCAGTACTTC. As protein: CASSLAPGPLYEQYF.

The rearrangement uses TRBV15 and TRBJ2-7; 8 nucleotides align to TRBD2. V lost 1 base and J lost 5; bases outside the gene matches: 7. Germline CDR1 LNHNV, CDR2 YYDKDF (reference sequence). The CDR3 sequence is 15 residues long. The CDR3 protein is CATSRAAGDSDEQYF. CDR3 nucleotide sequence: TGTGCCACCAGCAGAGCAGCGGGAGATAGCGACGAGCAGTACTTC.

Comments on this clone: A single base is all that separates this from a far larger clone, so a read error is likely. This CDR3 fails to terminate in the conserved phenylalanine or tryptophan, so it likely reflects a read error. The CDR3 region has the DNA TGCGCCTCGGGGGAGGCGGACCGTCGGGGTCCTGAAGCTTTCCTT. It codes for CASGEADRRGPEAFL. The chain employs TRBV10-2 and TRBJ1-1; a weak D match, TRBD1 (5 bases). Germline CDR1 is WSHSY and CDR2 is SAAADI. Trimming removed 11 bases at V and 6 bases at J, with 25 bases between. This CDR3 contains 15 residues.

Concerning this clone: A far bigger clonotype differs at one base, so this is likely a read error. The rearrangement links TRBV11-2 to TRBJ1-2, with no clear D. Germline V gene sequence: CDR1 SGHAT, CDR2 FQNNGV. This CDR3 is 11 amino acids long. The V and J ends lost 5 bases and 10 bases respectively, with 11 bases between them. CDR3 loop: CASSPRINYTF. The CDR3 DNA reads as TGTGCCAGCAGCCCCAGGATCAACTACACCTTC.

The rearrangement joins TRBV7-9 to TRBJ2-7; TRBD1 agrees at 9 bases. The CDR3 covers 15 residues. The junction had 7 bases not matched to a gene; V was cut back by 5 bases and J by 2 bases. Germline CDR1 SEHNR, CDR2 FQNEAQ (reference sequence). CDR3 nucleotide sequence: TGTGCCAGCAGCCTCGGGACAGGGTCAGCCTACGAGCAGTACTTC. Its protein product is CASSLGTGSAYEQYF.

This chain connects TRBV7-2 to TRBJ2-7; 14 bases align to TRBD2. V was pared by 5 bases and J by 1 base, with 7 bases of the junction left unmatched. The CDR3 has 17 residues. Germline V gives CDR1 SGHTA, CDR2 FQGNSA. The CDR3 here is CASSLTGTSGGSYEQYF. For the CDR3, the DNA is TGTGCCAGCAGCCTCACCGGGACTAGCGGGGGATCCTACGAGCAGTACTTC.